The 32 T cell receptor beta chains below were found in one sample sequenced in a study of Ad26.COV2.S vaccination and SARS-CoV-2 variants. Clones were sequenced by immunoSEQ multiplex PCR, and TCRdb holds only the in-frame ones, with some missing. The table lists roughly 380,000 clones, just over 90% of them singletons. The sequences come from peripheral blood, collected after recovery from COVID-19. These receptors all come from a human donor who had recovered from COVID-19.

Written as DNA, the CDR3 is TGCGCCAGCAGCCGAGAGGGGCTAGCGGGGGGGCCCGTGAACACCGGGGAGCTGTTTTTT. Its protein is CASSREGLAGGPVNTGELFF. The V and J genes are TRBV4-1 and TRBJ2-2; TRBD2 matches 12 bases. CDR1 and CDR2 from the germline V gene are MGHRA and YSYEKL. V lost 4 bases, J lost 1 base, and 13 bases stayed unmatched. This CDR3 has 20 residues.

The chain combines TRBV9 with TRBJ2-2, with a tentative D call TRBD2 (7 bases). With 2 bases removed from V and 5 bases from J, the gap between germline ends came to 13 bases. Germline V CDR1 and CDR2: SGDLS, YYNGEE. The CDR3 spans 15 residues. This chain's CDR3 is CASSVVGGQTGELFF. In nucleotides, the CDR3 is TGTGCCAGCAGCGTTGTGGGGGGGCAAACCGGGGAGCTGTTTTTT.

The chain combines TRBV7-8 with TRBJ1-1; no clear D. Trimming took 1 base from V and 6 from J, leaving 12 bases between them. Germline assignment: CDR1 SGHVS and CDR2 FQNEAQ. CDR3 length: 14 amino acids. The DNA for the CDR3 is TGTGCCAGCAGCTTAGATGCGGGCGACTCTGAAGCTTTCTTT. Its translation: CASSLDAGDSEAFF.

The chain is built from TRBV19 and TRBJ2-2, with a tentative D call TRBD2 (6 bases). The V end was cut by 3 bases, the J end by 5 bases, with 25 bases between. The germline V gene encodes CDR1 LNHDA and CDR2 SQIVND (reference sequence). The length of the CDR3 is 19 residues. The CDR3 DNA sequence: TGTGCCAGTAGTATCGCGGTTGGAGGGTTCATAATGGGGACCGGGGAGCTGTTTTTT. Amino acids: CASSIAVGGFIMGTGELFF.

V is TRBV5-1 and J is TRBJ2-1; 10 bases line up with TRBD2. The germline CDR1 and CDR2 sequences are SGHRS and YFSETQ. The CDR3 is 16 residues long. V was clipped by 4 bases and J by 3 bases; unmatched bases: 7. The CDR3 sequence is CASSTETSGNYNEQFF. The CDR3 region has the DNA TGCGCCAGCAGCACTGAAACTAGCGGGAACTACAATGAGCAGTTCTTC.

The rearrangement uses TRBV9 and TRBJ2-3, with D maybe TRBD2 (5 bases). The CDR3 length is 14 residues. Germline V lookup: CDR1 SGDLS, CDR2 YYNGEE. Trimming stripped 3 bases from V and 2 bases from J, with 10 bases between. The CDR3 sequence: CASSDGLYTDTQYF. DNA of the CDR3: TGTGCCAGCAGCGACGGACTTTACACAGATACGCAGTATTTT.

The chain employs TRBV3-1 (or the pseudogene TRBV3-2) and TRBJ1-1; D is unclear. Germline assignment: CDR1 LGHDT and CDR2 YNNKEL (reference sequence). The germline V and J ends were trimmed by 2 bases and 0 bases, with 10 bases remaining between them. The CDR3 is made up of 15 amino acids. The CDR3 here is CASSQFRRLNTEAFF. CDR3 sequence (DNA): TGTGCCAGCAGCCAATTCCGCAGGTTGAACACTGAAGCTTTCTTT.

This chain uses TRBV9 with TRBJ2-1, with 12 positions matching TRBD2. CDR1 and CDR2 from the germline V gene are SGDLS and YYNGEE. The CDR3 loop spans 13 amino acids. V shed 8 bases and J 8 bases; nucleotides not matched to a gene: 5. CDR3 bases: TGTGCCAGGCTAGCGGGGGGGCTTGATGAGCAGTTCTTC. Amino acids: CARLAGGLDEQFF.

This rearrangement joins TRBV11-2 to TRBJ1-6; D ambiguous. Per germline, CDR1 SGHAT and CDR2 FQNNGV. This CDR3 has 13 residues. V shed 2 bases and J shed 14 bases, with 13 bases lying between them. The CDR3 is CASSLIRSEALHF. The CDR3, as DNA: TGTGCCAGCAGCTTAATTAGGTCGGAGGCCCTCCACTTT.

The chain couples TRBV2 to TRBJ1-5; D not resolved. V was clipped by 4 bases and J by 3 bases, with 13 bases between them. CDR3 length: 15 amino acids. Germline lookup yields CDR1 SNHLY and CDR2 FYNNEI. The CDR3 spells CASSASVWDNQPQHF. The DNA for the CDR3 is TGTGCCAGCAGTGCTAGTGTCTGGGACAATCAGCCCCAGCATTTT.

V usage is TRBV13 and J usage is TRBJ2-7; possible D gene TRBD2, 5 bases. CDR1 is PRHDT, CDR2 FYEKMQ, per germline (reference sequence). The CDR3 is made up of 12 amino acids. The V end was cut by 5 bases, the J end by 6 bases, with 11 bases between. In DNA form, the CDR3 reads TGTGCCAGCAGCATCGGGAACCTCGAGCAGTACTTC. This gives the protein CASSIGNLEQYF.

This chain links TRBV7-9 with TRBJ1-1; D possibly corresponds to TRBD1 (5 bases). Per the germline V gene, CDR1 is SEHNR and CDR2 is FQNEAQ (reference sequence). The CDR3 has 15 residues. Trimming removed 4 bases at V and 0 bases at J, with 12 bases between. The CDR3 loop reads CASSYQGSMNTEAFF. CDR3 bases: TGTGCCAGCAGCTACCAGGGATCAATGAACACTGAAGCTTTCTTT.

This chain links TRBV2 with TRBJ2-3; D call uncertain. The CDR3 runs 14 residues. CDR1 is SNHLY, CDR2 FYNNEI, per germline. The ends were cut back, 4 bases at V and 4 bases at J, with 12 bases in the middle. CDR3 residues: CASSAEPISDTQYF. The CDR3 nucleotides read TGTGCCAGCAGTGCCGAACCTATCTCAGATACGCAGTATTTT.

V usage is TRBV2 and J usage is TRBJ1-2; 8 bases align to TRBD1. Trimming cost V 5 bases and J 5 bases; bases outside gene matches: 10. CDR1 and CDR2 (germline): SNHLY, FYNNEI. The CDR3 is 15 residues long. The chain's CDR3 is CASSISGGASYGYTF. The CDR3 coding sequence is TGTGCCAGCAGTATCTCAGGGGGCGCATCATATGGCTACACCTTC.

The chain couples TRBV7-2 to TRBJ1-2; no clear D gene. Trimming stripped 5 bases from V and 4 bases from J, with 20 bases between. The germline gives CDR1 SGHTA, CDR2 FQGNSA. The CDR3 sequence is 16 residues long. CDR3 region: CASSLVVGRSLYGYTF. CDR3 nucleotide sequence: TGTGCCAGCAGCCTAGTAGTAGGGCGGAGCCTCTATGGCTACACCTTC.

CDR3 bases: TGTGCCAGCAGTTGGATCGGTAGGGGGCCCGAGGGCTATGGCTACACCTTC. This sequence encodes CASSWIGRGPEGYGYTF. The chain links TRBV27 to TRBJ1-2; the match to TRBD1 covers 7 bases. The CDR3 length is 17 residues. V was pared by 4 bases and J by 4 bases, with 15 bases of the junction left unmatched. Germline CDR1 reads MNHEY; CDR2 reads SMNVEV (reference sequence).

This clone was counted a single time. This chain links TRBV3-1 (or the pseudogene TRBV3-2) with TRBJ1-1, with a possible D match to TRBD1 (6 bases). V lost 4 bases and J lost 0, with 9 bases in between. Germline CDR1 is LGHDT and CDR2 is YNNKEL (reference sequence). The CDR3 spans 14 residues. CDR3 nucleotides: TGTGCCAGCAGCCGTAGGGACATGAACACTGAAGCTTTCTTT. Translating it yields CASSRRDMNTEAFF.

This rearrangement joins TRBV9 to TRBJ2-7; 7 bases line up with TRBD2. The CDR3 is 15 amino acids. The germline gives CDR1 SGDLS, CDR2 YYNGEE. The J segment lost 3 bases and the V segment lost 3 bases, leaving 9 bases of the junction unmatched. CDR3 residues: CASSGGAGDHYEQYF. The CDR3 DNA follows: TGTGCCAGCAGCGGAGGGGCGGGGGACCACTACGAGCAGTACTTC.

This chain links TRBV12-3 or TRBV12-4 with TRBJ2-7; 7 nucleotides line up with TRBD2. The CDR3 consists of 13 residues. V lost 2 bases, J lost 5 bases, and 3 bases stayed unmatched. CDR3 bases: TGTGCCAGCAGTTTATCCGGGAGGAACGAGCAGTACTTC. This sequence encodes CASSLSGRNEQYF.

The V call is TRBV25-1, the J call TRBJ1-2; D is undetermined. CDR1 MGHDK and CDR2 SYGVNS come from the germline V gene. The CDR3 spans 14 residues. Deletions cut 3 bases from V and 1 base from J, with 9 bases between. The CDR3 nucleotides read TGTGCCAGCAGTGATCCGGAGTTTAACTATGGCTACACCTTC. It specifies CASSDPEFNYGYTF.

The chain recombines TRBV18 with TRBJ1-3; D gene unclear. Germline V gene sequence: CDR1 KGHSH, CDR2 LQKENI. The CDR3 is 12 amino acids. V was trimmed by 6 bases and J by 4 bases, leaving 7 bases between them. The CDR3 here is CASSLDGNTIYF. CDR3 bases: TGTGCCAGCTCCTTAGACGGAAACACCATATATTTT.

This clone was counted a single time. The gene calls are TRBV5-6 and TRBJ1-1; maybe TRBD1 (5 bases). V was pared by 7 bases and J by 3 bases, with 16 bases between. CDR1 and CDR2 from the germline V gene are SGHDT and YYEEEE. This CDR3 has 14 residues. CDR3 protein: CASHLRMGDTEAFF. CDR3 DNA sequence: TGTGCCAGCCACTTGAGAATGGGGGACACTGAAGCTTTCTTT.

V is TRBV14 and J is TRBJ2-2; D is uncertain. The CDR3 extends over 16 amino acids. V lost 0 bases, J lost 4 bases, and 12 bases lay in between. The germline V gene has CDR1 SGHDN and CDR2 FVKESK. The CDR3 sequence is CASSQERDRITGELFF. The CDR3 nucleotides read TGTGCCAGCAGCCAAGAAAGGGATCGGATCACCGGGGAGCTGTTTTTT.

The chain employs TRBV6-5 and TRBJ1-1; TRBD1 agrees at 7 bases. The J segment lost 1 base and the V segment lost 4 bases, leaving 6 bases of the junction unmatched. Germline V gene sequence: CDR1 MNHEY, CDR2 SVGAGI. The CDR3 contains 15 residues. This CDR3 reads CASSSGQRRNTEAFF. CDR3 sequence (DNA): TGTGCCAGCAGTTCGGGACAGAGAAGGAACACTGAAGCTTTCTTT.

DNA for the CDR3: TGTGCCAGCAGCCAAGAAGTAGAGCGGGGGGGCCCAAAAGAGACCCAGTACTTC. Translating it yields CASSQEVERGGPKETQYF. This chain links TRBV3-1 (or the pseudogene TRBV3-2) with TRBJ2-5, with 10 bases lining up with TRBD2. J was trimmed by 3 bases and V by 0 bases; bases with no gene match: 10. The CDR3 consists of 18 residues. Per the germline V gene, CDR1 is LGHDT and CDR2 is YNNKEL (reference sequence).

In regard to this clone: Germline and junction disagree at one end, which may indicate a read error. V usage is TRBV11-3 and J usage is TRBJ2-7; D may correspond to TRBD1 or TRBD2 (5 bases each). The V gene's germline CDR1 is SGHNT and CDR2 YENEEA. This CDR3 comprises 15 residues. CDR3 bases: TGTGCCAGCCGTACGGGGACCCCCAAAAACTACGGGCAGTACTTC. Translated, it gives CASRTGTPKNYGQYF.

Only a few counts were recorded for this clone. The rearrangement uses TRBV9 and TRBJ1-6; D remains unclear. V lost 4 bases to trimming and J lost 7 bases, with 12 bases between them. The CDR3 consists of 14 residues. CDR1 is SGDLS and CDR2 is YYNGEE in the germline V gene. The CDR3 loop reads CASSLGEWNSPLHF. The CDR3 nucleotides are TGTGCCAGCAGCCTCGGGGAGTGGAATTCACCCCTCCACTTT.

The rearrangement uses TRBV5-6 and TRBJ1-1; D call uncertain. The ends were cut back, 4 bases at V and 1 base at J, with 11 bases in the middle. Germline V gene lookup returns CDR1 SGHDT and CDR2 YYEEEE. The CDR3 is made up of 14 amino acids. The CDR3 loop is CASSPVSGNTEAFF. The CDR3 nucleotides read TGTGCCAGCAGCCCCGTCTCCGGGAACACTGAAGCTTTCTTT.

The gene calls are TRBV5-1 and TRBJ2-1; D gene ambiguous. The ends were cut back, 6 bases at V and 15 bases at J, with 19 bases in the middle. CDR1 and CDR2 from the germline V gene are SGHRS and YFSETQ. The CDR3 runs to 12 residues. The CDR3 coding sequence is TGCGCCAGCATCCGTTCGGCCCCAAGAGGGTTCTTC. As protein: CASIRSAPRGFF.

This clone was seen only a few times. The chain couples TRBV7-9 to TRBJ1-1, with D uncertain. V was pared by 1 base and J by 4 bases, with 13 bases between. The CDR3 is 15 residues long. Germline CDR1 is SEHNR and CDR2 is FQNEAQ (reference sequence). DNA for the CDR3: TGTGCCAGCAGCTTAGAAGGCACCCTGGGCACTGAAGCTTTCTTT. Its translation is CASSLEGTLGTEAFF.

V is TRBV2 and J is TRBJ2-3; 14 bases align to TRBD2. The CDR3 sequence is 15 residues long. V lost 7 bases to trimming and J lost 8 bases; unmatched junction nucleotides: 8. CDR1 is SNHLY, CDR2 FYNNEI, per germline. CDR3 in amino acids: CASKGLAGARGTQYF. The DNA of the CDR3 is TGTGCCAGCAAGGGACTAGCGGGGGCCCGGGGTACGCAGTATTTT.

The gene calls are TRBV11-2 and TRBJ2-7; D is perhaps TRBD1 (6 bases). Germline CDR1 reads SGHAT; CDR2 reads FQNNGV. The V end was cut by 1 base, the J end by 6 bases, with 10 bases between. The CDR3 contains 13 residues. CDR3 loop: CASSLGQAREQYF. CDR3 in DNA: TGTGCCAGCAGCTTAGGACAGGCCCGCGAGCAGTACTTC.